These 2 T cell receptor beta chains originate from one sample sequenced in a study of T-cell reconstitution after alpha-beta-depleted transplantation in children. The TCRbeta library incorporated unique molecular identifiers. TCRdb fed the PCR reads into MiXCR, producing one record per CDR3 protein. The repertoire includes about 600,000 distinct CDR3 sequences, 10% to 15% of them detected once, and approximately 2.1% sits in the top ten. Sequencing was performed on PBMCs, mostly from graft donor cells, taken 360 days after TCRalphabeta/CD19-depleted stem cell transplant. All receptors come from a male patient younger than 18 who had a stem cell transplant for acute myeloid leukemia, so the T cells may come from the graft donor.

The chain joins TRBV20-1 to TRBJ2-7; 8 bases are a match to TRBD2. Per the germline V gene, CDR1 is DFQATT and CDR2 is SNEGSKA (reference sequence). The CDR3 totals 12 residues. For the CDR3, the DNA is TGCAGCAAGGAAGCGGGAGTCCACGAGCAGTACTTC. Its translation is CSKEAGVHEQYF.

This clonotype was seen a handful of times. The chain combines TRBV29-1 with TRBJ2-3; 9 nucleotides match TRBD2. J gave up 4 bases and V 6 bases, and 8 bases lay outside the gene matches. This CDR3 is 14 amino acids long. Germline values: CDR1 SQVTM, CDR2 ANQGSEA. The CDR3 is CSVVAGVQPDTQYF. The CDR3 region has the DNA TGCAGCGTGGTAGCGGGAGTCCAGCCAGATACGCAGTATTTT.